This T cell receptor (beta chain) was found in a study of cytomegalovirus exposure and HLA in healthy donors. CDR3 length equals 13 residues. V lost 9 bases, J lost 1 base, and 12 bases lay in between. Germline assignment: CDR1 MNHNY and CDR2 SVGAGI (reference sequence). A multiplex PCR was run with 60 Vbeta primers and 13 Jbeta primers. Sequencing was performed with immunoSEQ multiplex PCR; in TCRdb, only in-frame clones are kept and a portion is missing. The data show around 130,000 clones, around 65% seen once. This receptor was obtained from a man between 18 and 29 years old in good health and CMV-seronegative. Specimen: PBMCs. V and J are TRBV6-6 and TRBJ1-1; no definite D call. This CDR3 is CARAFSPNTEAFF. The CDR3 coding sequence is TGTGCCAGGGCATTCTCACCGAACACTGAAGCTTTCTTT.